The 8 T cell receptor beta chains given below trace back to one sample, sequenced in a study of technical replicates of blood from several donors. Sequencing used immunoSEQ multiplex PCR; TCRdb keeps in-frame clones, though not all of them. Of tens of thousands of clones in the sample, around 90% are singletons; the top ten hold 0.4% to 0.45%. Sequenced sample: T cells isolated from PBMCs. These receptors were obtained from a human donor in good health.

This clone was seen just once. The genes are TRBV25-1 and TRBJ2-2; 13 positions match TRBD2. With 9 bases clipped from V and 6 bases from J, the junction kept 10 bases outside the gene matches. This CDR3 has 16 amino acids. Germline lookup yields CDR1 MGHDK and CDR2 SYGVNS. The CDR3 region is CARRLAGGPSPGELFF. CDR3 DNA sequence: TGTGCCAGAAGACTAGCGGGAGGTCCTTCCCCCGGGGAGCTGTTTTTT.

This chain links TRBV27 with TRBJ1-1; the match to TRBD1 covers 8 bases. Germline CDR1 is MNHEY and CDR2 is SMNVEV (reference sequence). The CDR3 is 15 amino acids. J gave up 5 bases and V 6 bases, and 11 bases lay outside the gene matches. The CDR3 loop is CASSLNTGGRTEAFF. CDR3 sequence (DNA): TGTGCCAGCAGCCTTAATACAGGGGGAAGGACTGAAGCTTTCTTT.

The chain's CDR3 is CASSVSRVETQYF. DNA of the CDR3: TGTGCCAGCAGCGTATCTCGTGTAGAGACCCAGTACTTC. The chain joins TRBV9 to TRBJ2-5, with no clear D. The length of the CDR3 is 13 residues. V lost 1 base, J lost 4 bases, and 8 bases lay in between. Germline assignment: CDR1 SGDLS and CDR2 YYNGEE.

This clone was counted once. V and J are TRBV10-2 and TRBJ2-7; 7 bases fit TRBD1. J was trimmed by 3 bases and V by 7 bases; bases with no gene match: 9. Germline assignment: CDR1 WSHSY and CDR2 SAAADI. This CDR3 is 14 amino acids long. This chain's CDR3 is CASIPDRLGYEQYF. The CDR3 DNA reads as TGCGCCAGCATTCCGGACAGGCTGGGCTACGAGCAGTACTTC.

CDR3 region: CASSSQGGEETQYF. In nucleotides, the CDR3 is TGTGCCAGCAGCTCACAGGGAGGGGAAGAGACCCAGTACTTC. The chain has TRBV7-9 and TRBJ2-5, with D tentatively TRBD2 (7 bases). Germline values: CDR1 SEHNR, CDR2 FQNEAQ (reference sequence). The CDR3 contains 14 residues. V was trimmed by 4 bases and J by 3 bases, leaving 12 bases between them.

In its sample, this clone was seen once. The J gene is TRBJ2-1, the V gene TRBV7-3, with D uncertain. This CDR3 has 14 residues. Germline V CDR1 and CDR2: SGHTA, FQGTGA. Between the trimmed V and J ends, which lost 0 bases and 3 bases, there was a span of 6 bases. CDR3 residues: CASSLTPGYNEQFF. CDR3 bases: TGTGCCAGCAGCTTAACCCCGGGCTACAATGAGCAGTTCTTC.

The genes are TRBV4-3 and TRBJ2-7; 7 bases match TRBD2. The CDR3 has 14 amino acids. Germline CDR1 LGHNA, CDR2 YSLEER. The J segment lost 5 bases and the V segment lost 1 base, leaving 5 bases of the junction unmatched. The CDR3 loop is CASSQVGLENEQYF. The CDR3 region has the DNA TGCGCCAGCAGCCAAGTAGGACTAGAAAACGAGCAGTACTTC.

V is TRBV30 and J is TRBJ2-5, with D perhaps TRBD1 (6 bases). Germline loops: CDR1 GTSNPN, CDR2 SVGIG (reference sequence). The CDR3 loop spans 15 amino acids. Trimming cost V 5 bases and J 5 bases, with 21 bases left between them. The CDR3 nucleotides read TGTGCCTGGGTTGGGGCGGGCGTGGGGGCCGAGACCCAGTACTTC. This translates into CAWVGAGVGAETQYF. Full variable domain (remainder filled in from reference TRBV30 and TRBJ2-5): SQTIHQWPATLVQPVGSPLSLECTVEGTSNPNLYWYRQAAGRGLQLLFYSVGIGQISSEVPQNLSASRPQDRQFILSSKKLLLSDSGFYLCAWVGAGVGAETQYFGPGTRLLVL.